A single sample is the source of the 16 T cell receptor beta chains below, sequenced in a study of cytomegalovirus exposure and HLA in healthy donors (dated by TCRdb to the late 2010s). Library preparation was by the immunoSEQ multiplex PCR assay. For the multiplex PCR, a mixture combining 60 forward primers for TCR Vbeta segments and 13 reverse primers for TCR Jbeta segments was used. TCRdb provides this immuneACCESS table in a form limited to in-frame rearrangements. Some clones are lacking; in checked studies, under half of them reflect an unresolved V gene, and why the rest are absent is not known. The sample data list around 150,000 clones, and roughly 82% of these were observed just once. The ten largest make up about 1.6% of the sample. The material sequenced was PBMCs. These receptors were taken from a girl under 18 in good health and CMV-seropositive.

The V gene is TRBV28, the J gene TRBJ1-2, with D possibly TRBD1 on 6 matching bases. Looked up from germline, CDR1 is MDHEN and CDR2 is SYDVKM. The CDR3 is made up of 15 amino acids. V lost 6 bases and J 6 bases, leaving 20 bases between the germline ends. The CDR3 DNA follows: TGTGCCAGCAGCAGAAACCGGGACATTAGCGATGGCTACACCTTC. It is translated as CASSRNRDISDGYTF.

The genes are TRBV5-4 and TRBJ1-2, with 9 positions matching TRBD1. Germline lookup yields CDR1 SGHNT and CDR2 YYREEE (reference sequence). The CDR3 runs to 14 residues. Losses at the gene ends were 3 bases for V and 7 bases for J; bases not matched to a gene: 7. The CDR3 reads CASSYMLQGAGYTF. CDR3 DNA sequence: TGTGCCAGCAGCTACATGCTACAGGGGGCTGGCTACACCTTC.

J is TRBJ2-3 and V is TRBV27; TRBD1 might be the D (6 bases). This CDR3 is 14 amino acids long. V was clipped by 2 bases and J by 8 bases, with 14 bases between them. CDR1 and CDR2 (germline): MNHEY, SMNVEV (reference sequence). The CDR3 DNA sequence: TGTGCCAGCAGTTTAAGCTCAGGGGCAGGTACGCAGTATTTT. Translated, it gives CASSLSSGAGTQYF.

The chain carries TRBV5-6 and TRBJ1-1; TRBD1 is a possible D gene (6 bases). Trimming left V 4 bases short and J 11 bases short, with 18 bases between. The CDR3 is 13 amino acids. CDR1 is SGHDT, CDR2 YYEEEE, per germline. CDR3 DNA sequence: TGTGCCAGCAGCCCCGGGGGCGGGGGCTCGGCTTTCTTT. It encodes CASSPGGGGSAFF.

The chain links TRBV5-6 to TRBJ2-3, with TRBD1 matching 11 bases. Trimming took 4 bases from V and 6 from J; bases not matched to a gene: 7. This CDR3 has 15 amino acids. The germline CDR1 and CDR2 sequences are SGHDT and YYEEEE. The CDR3 loop reads CASSRRTGGVDTQYF. The DNA for the CDR3 is TGTGCCAGCAGCAGACGGACAGGGGGCGTCGATACGCAGTATTTT.

V usage is TRBV25-1 and J usage is TRBJ2-7, with 7 bases identical to TRBD2. The junction had 6 bases not matched to a gene; V was cut back by 6 bases and J by 4 bases. The CDR3 extends over 13 amino acids. Germline V gene lookup returns CDR1 MGHDK and CDR2 SYGVNS. The CDR3 protein is CASRQTSLYEQYF. The CDR3, as DNA: TGTGCCAGCAGACAGACTAGCTTGTACGAGCAGTACTTC.

The genes are TRBV19 and TRBJ2-5; 8 nucleotides line up with TRBD1. CDR1 and CDR2 from the germline V gene are LNHDA and SQIVND (reference sequence). The J segment lost 2 bases and the V segment lost 6 bases, leaving 8 bases of the junction unmatched. CDR3 length equals 15 residues. DNA of the CDR3: TGTGCCAGTAGCAGCGGACAGGGACCACAAGAGACCCAGTACTTC. Its protein is CASSSGQGPQETQYF.

The V call is TRBV30, the J call TRBJ1-2; 9 nucleotides line up with TRBD1. CDR1 and CDR2 from the germline V gene are GTSNPN and SVGIG (reference sequence). The V segment lost 3 bases and the J segment 1 base; nucleotides outside the gene matches: 0. The CDR3 runs to 13 residues. For the CDR3, the DNA is TGTGCCTGGAGGGACAGGGGTAACTATGGCTACACCTTC. It is translated as CAWRDRGNYGYTF.

J is TRBJ2-3 and V is TRBV7-3; D is perhaps TRBD2 (5 bases). Trimming took 5 bases from V and 3 from J, leaving 9 bases between them. Germline V gene data show CDR1 as SGHTA and CDR2 as FQGTGA. The CDR3 loop spans 13 amino acids. The CDR3 DNA sequence: TGTGCCAGCAGCCCTTGGAGGACAGATACGCAGTATTTT. It codes for CASSPWRTDTQYF. Variable domain in full (rest from reference TRBV7-3 and TRBJ2-3): GAGVSQTPSNKVTEKGKYVELRCDPISGHTALYWYRQSLGQGPEFLIYFQGTGAADDSGLPNDRFFAVRPEGSVSTLKIQRTERGDSAVYLCASSPWRTDTQYFGPGTRLTVL.

The CDR3 bases are TGTGCCAGCAGTTTATACCTAGACACAGATACGCAGTATTTT. Its translation: CASSLYLDTDTQYF. V gene TRBV28 combines with J gene TRBJ2-3; D remains unclear. Germline CDR1 is MDHEN and CDR2 is SYDVKM. Deletions cut 1 base from V and 2 bases from J, with 7 bases between. This CDR3 region has 14 residues. Combining the CDR3 with reference TRBV28 and TRBJ2-3 gives the whole variable domain DVKVTQSSRYLVKRTGEKVFLECVQDMDHENMFWYRQDPGLGLRLIYFSYDVKMKEKGDIPEGYSVSREKKERFSLILESASTNQTSMYLCASSLYLDTDTQYFGPGTRLTVL.

The chain uses TRBV15 and TRBJ1-1; D is ambiguous. The V gene lost 0 bases and the J gene lost 7 bases, with 9 bases spanning the gap. The germline gives CDR1 LNHNV, CDR2 YYDKDF (reference sequence). The CDR3 extends over 13 amino acids. As DNA, the CDR3 is TGTGCCACCAGCAGAGATCCCCGAGGTGAAGCTTTCTTT. Translated: CATSRDPRGEAFF.

The chain couples TRBV7-3 to TRBJ2-1; 9 positions match TRBD2. CDR3 length equals 16 residues. Trimming at V came to 2 bases and at J to 4 bases, leaving 6 bases not matched to a gene. CDR1 is SGHTA and CDR2 is FQGTGA in the germline V gene. The CDR3 protein is CASSLFAGGPYNEQFF. The CDR3 DNA sequence: TGTGCCAGCAGCTTATTCGCGGGAGGGCCATACAATGAGCAGTTCTTC.

This chain links TRBV5-4 with TRBJ2-1; no clear D. CDR3 length equals 14 residues. V lost 4 bases and J 0 bases, leaving 8 bases between the germline ends. Germline-derived CDR1 and CDR2 are SGHNT and YYREEE (reference sequence). The CDR3 loop reads CASSRRSSYNEQFF. CDR3 DNA sequence: TGTGCCAGCAGCAGGCGGAGCTCCTACAATGAGCAGTTCTTC.

The chain has TRBV5-4 and TRBJ1-2; D is unresolved. CDR3 length: 13 amino acids. The V end was cut by 1 base, the J end by 0 bases, with 4 bases between. The germline gives CDR1 SGHNT, CDR2 YYREEE (reference sequence). CDR3 bases: TGTGCCAGCAGCTTGCCAGCTAACTATGGCTACACCTTC. It encodes CASSLPANYGYTF.

The chain is built from TRBV14 and TRBJ2-6; tentative D call: TRBD2 (6 bases). The CDR3 is 16 residues long. Germline CDR1 and CDR2: SGHDN and FVKESK. V shed 0 bases and J shed 2 bases, with 8 bases lying between them. The CDR3 DNA reads as TGTGCCAGCAGCCAAGACTGGAGGGCTGGGGCCAACGTCCTGACTTTC. This codes for CASSQDWRAGANVLTF.

The rearrangement joins TRBV5-1 to TRBJ1-2; no reliable D call. V lost 0 bases and J lost 4, with 10 bases in between. The length of the CDR3 is 14 residues. Germline CDR1 SGHRS, CDR2 YFSETQ. The CDR3 spells CASSLGSRIYGYTF. CDR3 in DNA: TGCGCCAGCAGCTTGGGTTCCAGGATCTATGGCTACACCTTC.